A single sample gave rise to the 13 T cell receptor beta chains below, sequenced in a study of cytomegalovirus exposure and HLA in healthy donors (dated by TCRdb to 2017 to 2019). Libraries came from the immunoSEQ multiplex PCR assay. For the multiplex PCR, a mixture combining 60 forward primers for TCR Vbeta segments and 13 reverse primers for TCR Jbeta segments was used. The table comes from immuneACCESS by way of TCRdb, which keeps in-frame sequences with V and J called. Part of the clones is missing from these tables; in studies checked, under half for an unresolved V gene and the rest for unknown reasons. In this sample the table shows about 150,000 clones, 70% to 90% of which occur a single time. Of the sample, around 6% is held by the ten largest clones. The sequenced sample was PBMCs. All receptors come from a woman aged 40 to 50 in good health and CMV-seropositive.

This clone occurred a few times. The chain employs TRBV9 and TRBJ2-5; D gene uncertain. The CDR3 runs to 14 residues. Germline CDR1 reads SGDLS; CDR2 reads YYNGEE. V dropped 0 bases and J dropped 4 bases, with 10 bases sitting between them. The CDR3 region has the DNA TGTGCCAGCAGCGTAGACCCAGCGACAGAGACCCAGTACTTC. This sequence encodes CASSVDPATETQYF.

This chain joins TRBV9 and TRBJ2-3; TRBD2 aligns across 9 bases. The CDR3 has 14 residues. CDR1 and CDR2 (germline): SGDLS, YYNGEE. V shed 4 bases, J shed 5 bases, and the junction held 5 bases outside the gene matches. The CDR3 DNA reads as TGTGCCAGCAGCACGAGCGGGAGGCAAGATACGCAGTATTTT. Its translation is CASSTSGRQDTQYF.

To note about this clone: One junction end does not reproduce the germline sequence, and a read error may be involved. The chain recombines TRBV20-1 with TRBJ2-5; no clear D. In germline, CDR1 is DFQATT, CDR2 SNEGSKA (reference sequence). This CDR3 contains 11 residues. CDR3 sequence: CSARGPRYVDF. The CDR3 DNA follows: TGCAGTGCTAGAGGGCCTAGATACGTTGACTTC.

The chain combines TRBV14 with TRBJ2-7; 10 nucleotides agree with TRBD2. Germline-derived CDR1 and CDR2 are SGHDN and FVKESK. CDR3 size: 15 residues. V was pared by 4 bases and J by 0 bases, with 3 bases of the junction left unmatched. This chain's CDR3 is CASSPLAGVSYEQYF. The DNA of the CDR3 is TGTGCCAGCAGCCCGCTAGCGGGAGTCTCCTACGAGCAGTACTTC.

The V and J genes are TRBV7-9 and TRBJ1-1; 10 bases line up with TRBD1. The CDR3 runs 16 residues. Germline values: CDR1 SEHNR, CDR2 FQNEAQ (reference sequence). The J segment lost 4 bases and the V segment lost 3 bases, leaving 8 bases of the junction unmatched. The CDR3 DNA is TGTGCCAGCAGCTTGGGGACAGGGGTTCTGAGCACTGAAGCTTTCTTT. Protein: CASSLGTGVLSTEAFF.

The chain has TRBV6-5 and TRBJ2-7; weak D call: TRBD2 (5 bases). Trimming pared 6 bases from V and 11 bases from J, leaving 20 bases between. The CDR3 covers 13 residues. Germline CDR1 MNHEY, CDR2 SVGAGI. DNA for the CDR3: TGTGCCAGCAGGCTCGACTTGCGGGCGCTGGAGTACTTC. Its translation is CASRLDLRALEYF.

The CDR3 DNA reads TGTGCCAGCAGCGTACTATCTACAGGGGGTGAAAAACTGTTTTTT. It codes for CASSVLSTGGEKLFF. The chain has TRBV9 and TRBJ1-4; 8 bases line up with TRBD1. The junction had 6 bases not matched to a gene; V was cut back by 1 base and J by 7 bases. This CDR3 comprises 15 residues. Germline V lookup: CDR1 SGDLS, CDR2 YYNGEE.

The sample holds one count of this clone. V usage is TRBV28 and J usage is TRBJ2-5; 9 bases map to TRBD1. The V gene end was trimmed by 6 bases and the J gene end by 5 bases; junction bases not matched to a gene: 7. The CDR3 loop spans 14 amino acids. Germline lookup yields CDR1 MDHEN and CDR2 SYDVKM. The CDR3 here is CASRGQGPGETQYF. DNA for the CDR3: TGTGCCAGCAGGGGACAGGGCCCGGGGGAGACCCAGTACTTC.

In this sample, this clone turned up a few times. J is TRBJ2-2 and V is TRBV6-4; TRBD2 aligns across 11 bases. This CDR3 contains 16 residues. Germline V CDR1 and CDR2: MRHNA, SNTAGT. J was trimmed by 6 bases and V by 2 bases; bases with no gene match: 5. The DNA of the CDR3 is TGTGCCAGCAGTGACACTAGCGGGAGTCCGTCCGGGGAGCTGTTTTTT. It yields the protein CASSDTSGSPSGELFF.

This clone has only one observation. V usage is TRBV29-1 and J usage is TRBJ1-1, with 8 bases lining up with TRBD1. The V gene's germline CDR1 is SQVTM and CDR2 ANQGSEA. The CDR3 has 16 amino acids. Trimming removed 3 bases from V and 4 bases from J; junction bases left unmatched: 13. The CDR3 region is CSVDSAAGGAGTEAFF. In nucleotides, the CDR3 is TGCAGCGTTGACTCCGCGGCAGGGGGCGCCGGCACTGAAGCTTTCTTT.

The chain couples TRBV29-1 to TRBJ2-1; 11 positions match TRBD2. The V gene's germline CDR1 is SQVTM and CDR2 ANQGSEA. V trimming: 2 bases; J trimming: 7 bases; junction bases outside the gene matches: 4. The CDR3 extends over 14 amino acids. CDR3 region: CSVERLAGFNEQFF. For the CDR3, the DNA is TGCAGCGTTGAACGACTAGCGGGATTTAATGAGCAGTTCTTC.

V gene TRBV11-2 combines with J gene TRBJ1-1, with TRBD1 identical over 7 bases. J was trimmed by 4 bases and V by 5 bases; bases with no gene match: 13. This CDR3 contains 16 residues. CDR1 and CDR2 (germline): SGHAT, FQNNGV. CDR3 DNA sequence: TGTGCCAGCAGCCACCTGACAGGGCTTTTCGGCACTGAAGCTTTCTTT. It specifies CASSHLTGLFGTEAFF.

The chain uses TRBV29-1 and TRBJ2-3, with D possibly matching TRBD1 (6 bases). The CDR3 is 13 amino acids. Trimming shortened V by 6 bases and J by 6 bases, and 16 bases separated the two germline ends. Germline CDR1 reads SQVTM; CDR2 reads ANQGSEA. This CDR3 is CSVNRDPGDTQYF. The CDR3 region has the DNA TGCAGCGTCAACAGGGACCCTGGGGATACGCAGTATTTT.